This T cell receptor beta chain was documented in a study of control samples from healthy donors and cancer patients. Germline values: CDR1 MGHDK, CDR2 SYGVNS. The CDR3 length is 15 residues. The V end was cut by 1 base, the J end by 0 bases, with 9 bases between. Assay: immunoSEQ multiplex PCR; the TCRdb copy retains only in-frame clones and omits some. Among around 110,000 clones listed, 88% were seen once. The source is a woman between 65 and 79 years old in good health. Sequenced material: blood. The rearrangement uses TRBV25-1 and TRBJ1-2, with no clear D. The CDR3 sequence: CASSESGKTNYGYTF. CDR3 DNA sequence: TGTGCCAGCAGTGAATCGGGCAAAACTAACTATGGCTACACCTTC.